Below are 4 T cell receptor beta chains sequenced from a single sample in a study of T-cell reconstitution after alpha-beta-depleted transplantation in children (dated by TCRdb to about 2016). Libraries came from PCR. Instrument on record: Illumina HiSeq 2500. To normalize quantification of the TCRbeta repertoire, the TCR libraries were built with molecular barcoding that relied on unique molecular identifiers. TCRdb ran its own pipeline on the public reads, namely fastp trimming at Q25 and MiXCR clone calling, and kept in-frame beta chains. Rows with one shared CDR3 protein collapse into an entry with the most common genes and DNA. The sample contains 200,000 to 250,000 distinct CDR3 sequences, under 30% of them found a single time. The ten largest clones capture 4% to 5.5% of the sample. Taken with the paper, the label for treatment or condition translates to: allogeneic hematopoietic cell transplantation with graft depleted of TCRalphabeta T cells and CD19 B cells.

The input for sequencing was PBMCs, mostly from graft donor cells, taken 360 days after TCRalphabeta/CD19-depleted stem cell transplant. Receptor source: a female patient aged 2-15 years who had a stem cell transplant for congenital amegakaryocytic thrombocytopenia, so the T cells may come from the graft donor.

The V call is TRBV20-1, the J call TRBJ2-1, with a possible D match to TRBD1 (6 bases). Trimming shortened V by 3 bases and J by 6 bases, and 18 bases separated the two germline ends. The V gene's germline CDR1 is DFQATT and CDR2 SNEGSKA (reference sequence). The CDR3 totals 15 residues. The CDR3 DNA reads TGCAGTGCTAGTCGGGCGGCTAGGGGGACCAATGAGCAGTTCTTC. As protein: CSASRAARGTNEQFF.

The V and J genes are TRBV12-3 or TRBV12-4 and TRBJ1-1; D unresolved. CDR3 length: 13 residues. The V and J ends lost 5 bases and 4 bases respectively, with 11 bases between them. Here the CDR3 DNA reads TGTGCCAGCAGTACGATCCGTGGCACTGAAGCTTTCTTT. This translates into CASSTIRGTEAFF.

The gene calls are TRBV5-1 and TRBJ2-3; D not certain. This CDR3 is built from 15 residues. Germline CDR1 is SGHRS and CDR2 is YFSETQ. Between the trimmed V and J ends, which lost 4 bases and 4 bases, there was a span of 16 bases. This CDR3 reads CASSAYGTESDTQYF. For the CDR3, the DNA is TGCGCCAGCAGCGCCTACGGAACAGAATCAGATACGCAGTATTTT.

The CDR3 is CASIPRGQLNTGELFF. The CDR3 nucleotides read TGTGCCAGCATCCCCCGGGGGCAGTTGAACACCGGGGAGCTGTTTTTT. The gene calls are TRBV12-3 or TRBV12-4 and TRBJ2-2; possibly TRBD1 or TRBD2 for D (6 bases each). With 7 bases removed from V and 1 base from J, the gap between germline ends came to 16 bases. The CDR3 is 16 amino acids.